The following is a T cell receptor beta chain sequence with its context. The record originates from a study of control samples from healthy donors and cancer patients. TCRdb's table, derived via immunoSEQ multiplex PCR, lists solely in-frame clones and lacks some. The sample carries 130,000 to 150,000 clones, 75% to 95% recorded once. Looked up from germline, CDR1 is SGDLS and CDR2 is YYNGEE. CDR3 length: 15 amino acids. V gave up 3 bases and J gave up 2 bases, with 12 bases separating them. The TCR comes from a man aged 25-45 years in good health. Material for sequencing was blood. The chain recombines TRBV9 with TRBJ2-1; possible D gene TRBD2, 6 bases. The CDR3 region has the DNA TGTGCCAGCAGCGAGAGGTCGGGGGCCTACAATGAGCAGTTCTTC. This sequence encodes CASSERSGAYNEQFF.